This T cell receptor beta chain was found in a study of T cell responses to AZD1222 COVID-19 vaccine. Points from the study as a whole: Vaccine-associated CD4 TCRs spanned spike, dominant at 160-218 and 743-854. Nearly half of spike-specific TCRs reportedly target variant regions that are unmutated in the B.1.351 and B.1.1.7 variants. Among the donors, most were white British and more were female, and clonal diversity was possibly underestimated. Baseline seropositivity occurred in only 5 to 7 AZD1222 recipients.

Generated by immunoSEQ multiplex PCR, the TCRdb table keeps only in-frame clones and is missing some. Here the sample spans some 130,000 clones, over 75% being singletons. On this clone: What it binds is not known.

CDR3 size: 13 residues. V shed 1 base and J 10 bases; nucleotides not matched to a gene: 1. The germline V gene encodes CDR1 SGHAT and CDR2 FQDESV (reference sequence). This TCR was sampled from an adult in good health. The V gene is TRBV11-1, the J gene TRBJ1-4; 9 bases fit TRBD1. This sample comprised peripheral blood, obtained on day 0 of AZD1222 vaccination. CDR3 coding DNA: TGTGCCAGCAGCTTAGAGGACAGGGGAAAACTGTTTTTT. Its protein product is CASSLEDRGKLFF.